This TCR beta chain was recorded in a study of CD8 T cells in ankylosing spondylitis. Study outcomes and limitations: Within matched ankylosing spondylitis synovial fluid, disease-linked clones were reportedly significantly enriched. In ankylosing spondylitis blood, a motif of roughly 8 highly homologous TCR beta variants appeared characteristic.

The ends lost 4 bases at V and 3 bases at J; junction bases unmatched: 5. Germline values: CDR1 SGHRS, CDR2 YFSETQ. The CDR3 has 14 amino acids. In this sample, this clonotype turned up many times. Its antigen is not known. Making the TCR beta libraries involved quantitative 5'-RACE with molecular barcodes. TCRdb reprocessed the 5' RACE reads with MiXCR, giving one entry per CDR3 protein. The sample consists of about 210,000 distinct CDR3 sequences, 8% to 10% of them appearing once. The TCR originated in a female donor with ankylosing spondylitis or in good health (not recorded which). This chain links TRBV5-1 with TRBJ2-5; 8 bases fit TRBD1. The material sequenced was blood, either unsorted or a sorted T cell fraction (not recorded which). CDR3 residues: CASSLTGAEETQYF. CDR3 nucleotides: TGCGCCAGCAGCCTGACAGGGGCAGAAGAGACCCAGTACTTC.